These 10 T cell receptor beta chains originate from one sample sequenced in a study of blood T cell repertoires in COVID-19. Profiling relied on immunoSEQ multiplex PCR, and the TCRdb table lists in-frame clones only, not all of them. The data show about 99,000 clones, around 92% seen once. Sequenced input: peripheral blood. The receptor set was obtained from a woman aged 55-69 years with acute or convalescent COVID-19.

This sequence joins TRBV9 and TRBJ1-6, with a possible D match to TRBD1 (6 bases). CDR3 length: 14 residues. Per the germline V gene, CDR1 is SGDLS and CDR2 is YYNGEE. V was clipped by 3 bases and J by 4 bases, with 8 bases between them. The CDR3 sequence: CASSARGYNSPLHF. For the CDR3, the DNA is TGTGCCAGCAGCGCCAGGGGTTATAATTCACCCCTCCACTTT.

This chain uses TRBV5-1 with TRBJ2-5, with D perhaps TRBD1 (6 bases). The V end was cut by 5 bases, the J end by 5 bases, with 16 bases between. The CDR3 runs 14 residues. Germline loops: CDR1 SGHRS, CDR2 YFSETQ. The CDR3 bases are TGCGCCAGCAGTACCGGGACACCTAGGGAGACCCAGTACTTC. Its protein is CASSTGTPRETQYF.

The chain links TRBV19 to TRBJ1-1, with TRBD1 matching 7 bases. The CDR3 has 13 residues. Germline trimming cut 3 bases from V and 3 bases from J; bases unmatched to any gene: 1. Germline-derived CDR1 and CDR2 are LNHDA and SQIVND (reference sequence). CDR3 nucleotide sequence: TGTGCCAGTAGTATCGACAGGGACACTGAAGCTTTCTTT. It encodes CASSIDRDTEAFF.

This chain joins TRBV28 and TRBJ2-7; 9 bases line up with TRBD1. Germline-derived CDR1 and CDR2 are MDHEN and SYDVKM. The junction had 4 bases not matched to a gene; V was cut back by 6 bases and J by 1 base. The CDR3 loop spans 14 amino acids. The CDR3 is CASRSGQGSYEQYF. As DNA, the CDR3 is TGTGCCAGCAGGTCCGGACAGGGGTCCTACGAGCAGTACTTC.

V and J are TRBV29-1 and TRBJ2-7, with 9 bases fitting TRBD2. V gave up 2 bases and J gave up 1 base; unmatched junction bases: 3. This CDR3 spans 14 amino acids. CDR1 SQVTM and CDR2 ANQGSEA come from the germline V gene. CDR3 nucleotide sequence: TGCAGCGTTGAATACCTAGCGGGGTCCTACGAGCAGTACTTC. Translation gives CSVEYLAGSYEQYF.

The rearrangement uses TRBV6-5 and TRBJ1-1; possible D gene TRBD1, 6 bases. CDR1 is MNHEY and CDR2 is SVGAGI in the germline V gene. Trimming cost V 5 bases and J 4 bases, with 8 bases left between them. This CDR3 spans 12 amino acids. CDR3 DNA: TGTGCCAGCAGTACAGGGTCCACTGAAGCTTTCTTT. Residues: CASSTGSTEAFF.

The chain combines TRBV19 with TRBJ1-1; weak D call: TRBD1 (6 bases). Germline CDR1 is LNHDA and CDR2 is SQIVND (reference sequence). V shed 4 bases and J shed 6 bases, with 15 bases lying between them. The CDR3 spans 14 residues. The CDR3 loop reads CASSTGAGAAEAFF. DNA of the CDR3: TGTGCCAGTAGTACAGGGGCTGGGGCCGCTGAAGCTTTCTTT. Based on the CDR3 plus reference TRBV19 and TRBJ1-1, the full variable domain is DGGITQSPKYLFRKEGQNVTLSCEQNLNHDAMYWYRQDPGQGLRLIYYSQIVNDFQKGDIAEGYSVSREKKESFPLTVTSAQKNPTAFYLCASSTGAGAAEAFFGQGTRLTVV.

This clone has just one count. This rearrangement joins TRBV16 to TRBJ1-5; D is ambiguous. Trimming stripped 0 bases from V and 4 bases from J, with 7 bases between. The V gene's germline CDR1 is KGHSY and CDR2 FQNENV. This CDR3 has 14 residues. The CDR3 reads CASSQSWRNQPQHF. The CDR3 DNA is TGTGCCAGCAGCCAATCGTGGAGGAATCAGCCCCAGCATTTT.

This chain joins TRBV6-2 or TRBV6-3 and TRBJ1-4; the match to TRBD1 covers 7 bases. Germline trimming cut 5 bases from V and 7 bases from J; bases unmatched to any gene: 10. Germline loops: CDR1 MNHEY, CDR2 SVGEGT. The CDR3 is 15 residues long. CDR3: CASSAIQGKSEKLFF. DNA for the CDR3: TGTGCCAGCAGTGCAATACAGGGGAAGAGTGAAAAACTGTTTTTT.

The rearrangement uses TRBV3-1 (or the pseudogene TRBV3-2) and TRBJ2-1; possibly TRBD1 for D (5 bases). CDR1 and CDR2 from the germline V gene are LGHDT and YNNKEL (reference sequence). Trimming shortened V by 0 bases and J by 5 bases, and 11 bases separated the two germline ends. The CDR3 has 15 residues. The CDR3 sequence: CASSQDSQGDNEQFF. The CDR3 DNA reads TGTGCCAGCAGCCAAGATTCGCAAGGGGACAATGAGCAGTTCTTC.